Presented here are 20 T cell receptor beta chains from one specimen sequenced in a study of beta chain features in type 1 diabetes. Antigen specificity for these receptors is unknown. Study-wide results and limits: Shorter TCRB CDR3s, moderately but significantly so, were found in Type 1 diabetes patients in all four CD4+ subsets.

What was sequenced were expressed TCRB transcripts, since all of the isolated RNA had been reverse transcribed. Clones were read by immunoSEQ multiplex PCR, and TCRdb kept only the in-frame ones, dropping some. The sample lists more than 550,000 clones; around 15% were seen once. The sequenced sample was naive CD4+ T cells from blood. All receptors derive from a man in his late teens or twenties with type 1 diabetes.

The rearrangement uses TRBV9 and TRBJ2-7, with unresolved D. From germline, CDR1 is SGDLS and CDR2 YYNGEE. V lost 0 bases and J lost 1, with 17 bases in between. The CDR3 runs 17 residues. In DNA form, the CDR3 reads TGTGCCAGCAGCGTAGGATTGGACGCCACCGGGTCCTACGAGCAGTACTTC. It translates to CASSVGLDATGSYEQYF.

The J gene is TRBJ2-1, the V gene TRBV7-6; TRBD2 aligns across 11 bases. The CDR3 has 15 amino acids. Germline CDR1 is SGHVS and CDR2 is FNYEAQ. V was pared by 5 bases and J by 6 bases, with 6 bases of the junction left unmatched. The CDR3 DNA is TGTGCCAGCAGCCCGGGGGGACTAGCGGCCAATGAGCAGTTCTTC. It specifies CASSPGGLAANEQFF.

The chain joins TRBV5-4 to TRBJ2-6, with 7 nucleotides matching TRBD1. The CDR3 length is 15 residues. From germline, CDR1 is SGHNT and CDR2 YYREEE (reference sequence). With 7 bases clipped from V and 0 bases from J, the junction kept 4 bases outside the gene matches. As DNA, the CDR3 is TGTGCCAGCGAGACAGGGCACTCTGGGGCCAACGTCCTGACTTTC. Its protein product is CASETGHSGANVLTF.

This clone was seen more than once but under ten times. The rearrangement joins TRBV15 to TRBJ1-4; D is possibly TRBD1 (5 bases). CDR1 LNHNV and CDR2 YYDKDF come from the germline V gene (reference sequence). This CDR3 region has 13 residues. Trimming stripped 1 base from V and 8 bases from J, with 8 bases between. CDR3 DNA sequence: TGTGCCACCAGCAGAGGCGGGGACGAAAAACTGTTTTTT. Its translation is CATSRGGDEKLFF. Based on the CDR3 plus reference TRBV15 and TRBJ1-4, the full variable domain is DAMVIQNPRYQVTQFGKPVTLSCSQTLNHNVMYWYQQKSSQAPKLLFHYYDKDFNNEADTPDNFQSRRPNTSFCFLDIRSPGLGDTAMYLCATSRGGDEKLFFGSGTQLSVL.

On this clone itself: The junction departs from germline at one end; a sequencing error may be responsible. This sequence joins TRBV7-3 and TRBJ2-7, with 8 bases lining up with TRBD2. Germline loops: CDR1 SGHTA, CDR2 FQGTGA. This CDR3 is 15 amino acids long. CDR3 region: CVSSLFAGGPYEQYF. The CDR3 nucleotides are TGTGTCAGCAGCTTATTCGCGGGGGGTCCCTACGAGCAGTACTTC.

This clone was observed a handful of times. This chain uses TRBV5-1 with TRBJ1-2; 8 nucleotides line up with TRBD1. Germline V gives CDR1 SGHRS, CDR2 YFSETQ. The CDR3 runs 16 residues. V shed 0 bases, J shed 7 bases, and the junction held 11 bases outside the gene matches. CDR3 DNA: TGCGCCAGCAGCTTGGCCGGACAGGGAAGTCGAAGTGGCTACACCTTC. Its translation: CASSLAGQGSRSGYTF. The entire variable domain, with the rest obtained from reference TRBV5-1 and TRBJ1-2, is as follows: KAGVTQTPRYLIKTRGQQVTLSCSPISGHRSVSWYQQTPGQGLQFLFEYFSETQRNKGNFPGRFSGRQFSNSRSEMNVSTLELGDSALYLCASSLAGQGSRSGYTFGSGTRLTVV.

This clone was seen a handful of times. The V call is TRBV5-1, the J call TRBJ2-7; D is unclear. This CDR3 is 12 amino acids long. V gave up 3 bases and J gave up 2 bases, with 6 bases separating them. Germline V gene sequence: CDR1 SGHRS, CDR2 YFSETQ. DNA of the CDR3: TGCGCCAGCAGCTCCGAGGCCTACGAGCAGTACTTC. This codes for CASSSEAYEQYF.

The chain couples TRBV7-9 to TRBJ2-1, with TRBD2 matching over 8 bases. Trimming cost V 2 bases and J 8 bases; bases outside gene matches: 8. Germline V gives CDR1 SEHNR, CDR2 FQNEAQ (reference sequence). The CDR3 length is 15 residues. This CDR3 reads CASSLTGTSTHEQFF. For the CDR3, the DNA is TGTGCCAGCAGCTTAACCGGGACTAGTACCCATGAGCAGTTCTTC.

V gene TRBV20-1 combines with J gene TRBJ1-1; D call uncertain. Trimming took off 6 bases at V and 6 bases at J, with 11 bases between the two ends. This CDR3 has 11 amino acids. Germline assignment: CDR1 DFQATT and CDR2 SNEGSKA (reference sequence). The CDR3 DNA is TGCAGTGCCACAGCGGGCCCTGAAGCTTTCTTT. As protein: CSATAGPEAFF.

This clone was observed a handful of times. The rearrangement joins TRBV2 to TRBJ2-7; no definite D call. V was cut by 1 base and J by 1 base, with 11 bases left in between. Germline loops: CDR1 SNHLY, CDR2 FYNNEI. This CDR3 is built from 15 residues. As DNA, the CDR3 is TGTGCCAGCAGTGAAGTAGGCCAGGAATCCTACGAGCAGTACTTC. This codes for CASSEVGQESYEQYF.

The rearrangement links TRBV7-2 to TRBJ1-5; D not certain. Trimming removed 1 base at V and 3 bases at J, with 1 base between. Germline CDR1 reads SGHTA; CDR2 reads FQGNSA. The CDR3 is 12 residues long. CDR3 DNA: TGTGCCAGCAGCTTAGACAATCAGCCCCAGCATTTT. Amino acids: CASSLDNQPQHF.

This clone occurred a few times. The CDR3: CASSQESRDRSVEKLFF. For the CDR3, the DNA is TGCGCCAGCAGCCAAGAATCAAGGGACAGGAGCGTGGAAAAACTGTTTTTT. The chain couples TRBV4-3 to TRBJ1-4; 8 bases are a match to TRBD1. Germline lookup yields CDR1 LGHNA and CDR2 YSLEER. There are 17 residues in the CDR3. J gave up 8 bases and V 0 bases, and 11 bases lay outside the gene matches.

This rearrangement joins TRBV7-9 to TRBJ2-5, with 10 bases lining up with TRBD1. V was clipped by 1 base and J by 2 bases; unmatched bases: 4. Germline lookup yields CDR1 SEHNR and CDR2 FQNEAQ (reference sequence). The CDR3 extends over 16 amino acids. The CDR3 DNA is TGTGCCAGCAGCTTAGATCCGGGACAGGGGCAAGAGACCCAGTACTTC. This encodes CASSLDPGQGQETQYF.

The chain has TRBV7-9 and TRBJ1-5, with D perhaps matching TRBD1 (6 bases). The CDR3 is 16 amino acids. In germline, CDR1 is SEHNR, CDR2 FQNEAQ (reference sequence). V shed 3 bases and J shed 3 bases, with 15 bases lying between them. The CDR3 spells CASSFGAGDPNQPQHF. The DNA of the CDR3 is TGTGCCAGCAGCTTTGGCGCAGGGGACCCCAATCAGCCCCAGCATTTT.

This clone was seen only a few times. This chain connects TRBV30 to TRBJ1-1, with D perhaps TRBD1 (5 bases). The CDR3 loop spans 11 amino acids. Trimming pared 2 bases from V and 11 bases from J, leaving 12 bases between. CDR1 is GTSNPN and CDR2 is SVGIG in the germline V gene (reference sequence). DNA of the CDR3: TGTGCCTGGAGTCTCGAGGGGCCGGCTTTCTTT. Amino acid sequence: CAWSLEGPAFF. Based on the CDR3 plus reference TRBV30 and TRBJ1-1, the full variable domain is SQTIHQWPATLVQPVGSPLSLECTVEGTSNPNLYWYRQAAGRGLQLLFYSVGIGQISSEVPQNLSASRPQDRQFILSSKKLLLSDSGFYLCAWSLEGPAFFGQGTRLTVV.

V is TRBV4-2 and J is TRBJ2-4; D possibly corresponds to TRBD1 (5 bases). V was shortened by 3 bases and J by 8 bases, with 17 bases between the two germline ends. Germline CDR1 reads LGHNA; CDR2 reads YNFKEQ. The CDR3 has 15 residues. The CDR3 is CASSQGGPGPDIQYF. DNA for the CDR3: TGTGCCAGCAGCCAGGGCGGACCAGGGCCAGACATTCAGTACTTC.

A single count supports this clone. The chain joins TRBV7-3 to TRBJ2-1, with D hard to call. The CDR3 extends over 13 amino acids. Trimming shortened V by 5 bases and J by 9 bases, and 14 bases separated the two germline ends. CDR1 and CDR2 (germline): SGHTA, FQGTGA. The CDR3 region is CASSPSGPPEQFF. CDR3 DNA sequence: TGTGCCAGCAGCCCCTCAGGTCCTCCTGAGCAGTTCTTC.

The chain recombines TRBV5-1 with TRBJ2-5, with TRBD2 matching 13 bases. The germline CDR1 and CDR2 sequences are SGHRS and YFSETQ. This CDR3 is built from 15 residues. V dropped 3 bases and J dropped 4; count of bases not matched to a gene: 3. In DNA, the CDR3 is TGCGCCAGCAGCTCGGGACTAGCGGGACCAGAGACCCAGTACTTC. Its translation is CASSSGLAGPETQYF.

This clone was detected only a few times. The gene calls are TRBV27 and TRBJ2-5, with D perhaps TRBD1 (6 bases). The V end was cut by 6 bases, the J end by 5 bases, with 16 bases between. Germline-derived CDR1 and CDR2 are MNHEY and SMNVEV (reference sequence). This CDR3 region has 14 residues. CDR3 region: CASSPRGQGETQYF. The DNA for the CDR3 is TGTGCCAGCAGCCCCCGGGGACAAGGCGAGACCCAGTACTTC.

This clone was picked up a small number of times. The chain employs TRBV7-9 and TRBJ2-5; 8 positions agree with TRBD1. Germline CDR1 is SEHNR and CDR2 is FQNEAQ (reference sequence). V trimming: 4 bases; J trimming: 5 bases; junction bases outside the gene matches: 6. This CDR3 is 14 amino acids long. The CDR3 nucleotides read TGTGCCAGCAGCTGGACAGGGACGGGGGAGACCCAGTACTTC. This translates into CASSWTGTGETQYF.